Presented here are 5 T cell receptor beta chains from one specimen sequenced in a study of blood T cells in healthy people across ages. Primed by a sample-barcoded 5' primer and a J-beta primer mix, a second PCR proceeded for roughly 6 to 12 cycles. TCRdb fed the 5' RACE reads into MiXCR, producing one record per CDR3 protein. The sample yields approximately 700,000 distinct CDR3 sequences, roughly 32% seen once. The specimen was blood. The receptors derive from a woman of 80 years or more in good health.

This clonotype was recorded at least ten times. V and J are TRBV24-1 and TRBJ2-7; D perhaps matches TRBD1 (6 bases). Trimming shortened V by 4 bases and J by 2 bases, and 11 bases separated the two germline ends. Germline CDR1 is KGHDR and CDR2 is SFDVKD. This CDR3 is built from 14 residues. Written as DNA, the CDR3 is TGTGCCACCAGTGACCATGACAGGCCCTACGAGCAGTACTTC. It is translated as CATSDHDRPYEQYF.

This clonotype was picked up many times. The J gene is TRBJ2-7, the V gene TRBV5-1; TRBD1 matches 9 bases. Germline CDR1 SGHRS, CDR2 YFSETQ. The CDR3 runs 15 residues. Trimming removed 4 bases from V and 6 bases from J; junction bases left unmatched: 11. In nucleotides, the CDR3 is TGCGCCAGCAGCCCGAGGACAGGGGATAACGGCGAGCAGTACTTC. It is translated as CASSPRTGDNGEQYF.

Turning to this clonotype: This clone may be a read error of a much larger clone one base away. The chain combines TRBV20-1 with TRBJ2-3; 7 bases are a match to TRBD2. The J segment lost 10 bases and the V segment lost 3 bases, leaving 13 bases of the junction unmatched. Germline CDR1 DFQATT, CDR2 SNEGSKA (reference sequence). The CDR3 has 14 amino acids. The CDR3 reads CSASSRLAMNAQYF. DNA for the CDR3: TGCAGTGCTAGTTCACGACTAGCAATGAATGCGCAGTATTTT.

The genes are TRBV11-2 and TRBJ1-1; 8 bases line up with TRBD1. The germline V gene has CDR1 SGHAT and CDR2 FQNNGV. V shed 5 bases, J shed 5 bases, and the junction held 7 bases outside the gene matches. This CDR3 has 14 residues. The CDR3 is CASSTRQGITEAFF. The CDR3 DNA reads TGTGCCAGCAGCACACGACAGGGGATAACTGAAGCTTTCTTT.

This chain uses TRBV20-1 with TRBJ2-6; D is perhaps TRBD2 (6 bases). From germline, CDR1 is DFQATT and CDR2 SNEGSKA (reference sequence). There are 17 residues in the CDR3. The V end lost 7 bases, the J end lost 2 bases, and 21 bases lay between the germline ends. The CDR3 DNA follows: TGCAGTGTATCCCCTAGGAGGGTCAGTGCTGGGGCCAACGTCCTGACTTTC. Encoded protein: CSVSPRRVSAGANVLTF.